The entry below describes one T cell receptor beta chain. Profiling relied on immunoSEQ multiplex PCR, and the TCRdb table lists in-frame clones only, not all of them. The table has approximately 92,000 clones, roughly 94% seen once. This CDR3 comprises 18 residues. J gave up 3 bases and V 5 bases, and 13 bases lay outside the gene matches. Looked up from germline, CDR1 is ENHRY and CDR2 is SYGVKD. The data derive from a study of OX40 agonist ivuxolimab in advanced cancers. The input for sequencing was CD4+ or CD8+ T cells sorted from blood, taken in a trial of the OX40 agonist ivuxolimab. The chain carries TRBV10-3 and TRBJ2-1; 10 bases agree with TRBD1. This receptor was taken from an adult with an advanced solid tumor such as melanoma, head and neck, liver or kidney cancer. The CDR3 DNA is TGTGCCATCAGTAGGCCGACAGGGGGCTATCCCAACTACAATGAGCAGTTCTTC. Amino acids: CAISRPTGGYPNYNEQFF.